Presented here are 12 T cell receptor beta chains from one specimen sequenced in a study of OX40 agonist ivuxolimab in advanced cancers. Libraries were prepared by immunoSEQ multiplex PCR; TCRdb keeps only in-frame clonotypes and omits some of them. This sample has 100,000 to 150,000 clones; about nine tenths occur once, and the top ten carry approximately 0.99%. Sequencing was performed on CD4+ or CD8+ T cells sorted from blood, taken in a trial of the OX40 agonist ivuxolimab. These receptor sequences come from an adult with an advanced solid tumor such as melanoma, head and neck, liver or kidney cancer.

This rearrangement joins TRBV5-4 to TRBJ2-1, with 7 bases fitting TRBD2. CDR3 length: 15 amino acids. The germline gives CDR1 SGHNT, CDR2 YYREEE (reference sequence). J was trimmed by 2 bases and V by 1 base; bases with no gene match: 3. The CDR3 loop is CASSLRGLTYNEQFF. The CDR3 DNA reads TGTGCCAGCAGCTTGAGGGGACTAACCTACAATGAGCAGTTCTTC. Using reference TRBV5-4 and TRBJ2-1 for the parts outside the CDR3, the full variable domain is ETGVTQSPTHLIKTRGQQVTLRCSSQSGHNTVSWYQQALGQGPQFIFQYYREEENGRGNFPPRFSGLQFPNYSSELNVNALELDDSALYLCASSLRGLTYNEQFFGPGTRLTVL.

The chain is built from TRBV14 and TRBJ1-3, with D perhaps matching TRBD1 (5 bases). Germline lookup yields CDR1 SGHDN and CDR2 FVKESK. The CDR3 runs 16 residues. V lost 3 bases and J 2 bases, leaving 14 bases between the germline ends. The DNA of the CDR3 is TGTGCCAGCAGCCAGAGAAGTCAGGGCCCTGGAAACACCATATATTTT. Its translation: CASSQRSQGPGNTIYF. Full variable domain (missing parts from reference TRBV14 and TRBJ1-3): EAGVTQFPSHSVIEKGQTVTLRCDPISGHDNLYWYRRVMGKEIKFLLHFVKESKQDESGMPNNRFLAERTGGTYSTLKVQPAELEDSGVYFCASSQRSQGPGNTIYFGEGSWLTVV.

This clone was detected a few times. The chain is built from TRBV7-2 and TRBJ2-4, with 7 nucleotides matching TRBD2. The V segment lost 7 bases and the J segment 8 bases; nucleotides outside the gene matches: 8. CDR1 SGHTA and CDR2 FQGNSA come from the germline V gene. The CDR3 is made up of 13 amino acids. The CDR3 here is CASTSGGGDIQYF. The CDR3 region has the DNA TGTGCCAGCACCTCGGGAGGCGGGGACATTCAGTACTTC.

This chain joins TRBV5-1 and TRBJ1-1; no clear D gene. The CDR3 runs 16 residues. CDR1 and CDR2 (germline): SGHRS, YFSETQ. V was shortened by 1 base and J by 0 bases, with 13 bases between the two germline ends. CDR3 region: CASSLKFRGMNTEAFF. The CDR3 coding sequence is TGCGCCAGCAGCTTGAAGTTTCGGGGAATGAACACTGAAGCTTTCTTT.

The rearrangement joins TRBV4-2 to TRBJ1-2; 7 positions agree with TRBD1. Germline CDR1 reads LGHNA; CDR2 reads YNFKEQ. This CDR3 is built from 16 residues. J lost 6 bases, V lost 3 bases, and 13 bases had no gene match. CDR3 region: CASSHPSAQGRDGYTF. As DNA, the CDR3 is TGTGCCAGCAGCCACCCCTCAGCACAGGGGCGAGATGGCTACACCTTC.

The V call is TRBV2, the J call TRBJ2-4; TRBD2 matches at 12 bases. The germline CDR1 and CDR2 sequences are SNHLY and FYNNEI. Unmatched junction bases numbered 9, after V lost 8 bases and J lost 7 bases. The CDR3 has 15 residues. The DNA of the CDR3 is TGTGCCAGCGGAGTGACTAGCGGGAGTGGGAACATTCAGTACTTC. Its protein is CASGVTSGSGNIQYF.

The chain is built from TRBV9 and TRBJ2-1; D not resolved. V lost 0 bases and J 9 bases, leaving 10 bases between the germline ends. Germline-derived CDR1 and CDR2 are SGDLS and YYNGEE. The CDR3 consists of 13 residues. The CDR3 DNA follows: TGTGCCAGCAGCGTAGCGGCTAGTTTTGAGCAGTTCTTC. Its protein product is CASSVAASFEQFF. Supplemented by reference TRBV9 and TRBJ2-1, the full variable domain reads DSGVTQTPKHLITATGQRVTLRCSPRSGDLSVYWYQQSLDQGLQFLIQYYNGEERAKGNILERFSAQQFPDLHSELNLSSLELGDSALYFCASSVAASFEQFFGPGTRLTVL.

The CDR3 here is CASSVGDGSSYEQYF. The DNA of the CDR3 is TGTGCCAGCAGCGTAGGGGACGGTAGCTCCTACGAGCAGTACTTC. The chain combines TRBV9 with TRBJ2-7; D is tentatively TRBD1 or TRBD2 (5 bases each). This CDR3 is built from 15 residues. V lost 0 bases to trimming and J lost 0 bases, with 10 bases between them. Germline assignment: CDR1 SGDLS and CDR2 YYNGEE.

The J gene is TRBJ1-1, the V gene TRBV5-1, with D possibly TRBD1 on 5 matching bases. Germline CDR1 is SGHRS and CDR2 is YFSETQ. The CDR3 sequence is 14 residues long. Trimming took 7 bases from V and 4 from J, leaving 17 bases between them. The CDR3 spells CASASQGAFTEAFF. CDR3 DNA: TGCGCCAGCGCCTCCCAGGGCGCATTCACTGAAGCTTTCTTT.

The CDR3 DNA reads TGTGCCAGCAGCCCCCTCTTGCAGGGGGCTGGAGAGACCCAGTACTTC. Encoded protein: CASSPLLQGAGETQYF. The V call is TRBV7-2, the J call TRBJ2-5, with 8 bases identical to TRBD1. Germline V gives CDR1 SGHTA, CDR2 FQGNSA. The CDR3 is 16 amino acids. The V segment lost 5 bases and the J segment 4 bases; nucleotides outside the gene matches: 12.

The rearrangement links TRBV6-5 to TRBJ1-1; 12 bases are a match to TRBD1. The CDR3 runs 14 residues. J gave up 5 bases and V 6 bases, and 4 bases lay outside the gene matches. Germline V gene sequence: CDR1 MNHEY, CDR2 SVGAGI. CDR3: CASSGTGGKTEAFF. CDR3 coding DNA: TGTGCCAGCAGCGGGACAGGGGGCAAGACTGAAGCTTTCTTT.

This chain links TRBV18 with TRBJ1-4; 8 nucleotides agree with TRBD1. The CDR3 extends over 14 amino acids. The V gene end was trimmed by 4 bases and the J gene end by 8 bases; junction bases not matched to a gene: 6. CDR1 is KGHSH and CDR2 is LQKENI in the germline V gene. CDR3 region: CASSRTGTVEKLFF. The CDR3 DNA is TGTGCCAGCTCACGGACAGGGACGGTAGAAAAACTGTTTTTT.